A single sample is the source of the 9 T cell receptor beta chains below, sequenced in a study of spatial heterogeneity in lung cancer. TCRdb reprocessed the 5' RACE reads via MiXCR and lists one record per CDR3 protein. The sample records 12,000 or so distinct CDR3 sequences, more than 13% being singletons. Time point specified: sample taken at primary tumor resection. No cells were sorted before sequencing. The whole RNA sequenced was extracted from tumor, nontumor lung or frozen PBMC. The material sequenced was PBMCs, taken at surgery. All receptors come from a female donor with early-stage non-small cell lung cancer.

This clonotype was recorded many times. The CDR3 reads CASTPQSVGTDTQYF. The CDR3 DNA reads as TGTGCCAGCACCCCCCAAAGTGTGGGCACAGATACGCAGTATTTT. The chain is built from TRBV12-3 or TRBV12-4 and TRBJ2-3, with D uncertain. Trimming removed 7 bases at V and 1 base at J, with 15 bases between. This CDR3 comprises 15 residues.

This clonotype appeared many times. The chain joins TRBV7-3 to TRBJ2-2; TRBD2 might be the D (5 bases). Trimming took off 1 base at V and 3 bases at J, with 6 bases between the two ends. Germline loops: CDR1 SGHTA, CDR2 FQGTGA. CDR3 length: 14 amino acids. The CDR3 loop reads CASSLMGDTGELFF. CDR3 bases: TGTGCCAGCAGCTTAATGGGAGACACCGGGGAGCTGTTTTTT.

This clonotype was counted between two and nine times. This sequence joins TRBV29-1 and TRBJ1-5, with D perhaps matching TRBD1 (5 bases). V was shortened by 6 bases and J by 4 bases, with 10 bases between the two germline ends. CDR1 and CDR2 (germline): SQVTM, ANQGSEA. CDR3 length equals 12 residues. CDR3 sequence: CSVRDVNQPQHF. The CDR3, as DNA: TGCAGCGTCCGGGACGTAAATCAGCCCCAGCATTTT.

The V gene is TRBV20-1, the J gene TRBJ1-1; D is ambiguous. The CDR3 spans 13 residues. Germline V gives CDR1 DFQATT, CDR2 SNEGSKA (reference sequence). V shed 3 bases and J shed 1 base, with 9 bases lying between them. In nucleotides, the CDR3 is TGCAGTGCTAGCAATTCAGGGAACACTGAAGCTTTCTTT. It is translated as CSASNSGNTEAFF.

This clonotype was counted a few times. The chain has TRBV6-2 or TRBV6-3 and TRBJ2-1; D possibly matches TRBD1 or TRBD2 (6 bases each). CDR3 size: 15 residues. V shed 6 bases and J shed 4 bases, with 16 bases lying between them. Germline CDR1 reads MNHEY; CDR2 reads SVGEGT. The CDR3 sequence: CASRHRGGPYNEQFF. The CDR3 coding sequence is TGTGCCAGCAGGCACCGTGGGGGGCCTTACAATGAGCAGTTCTTC.

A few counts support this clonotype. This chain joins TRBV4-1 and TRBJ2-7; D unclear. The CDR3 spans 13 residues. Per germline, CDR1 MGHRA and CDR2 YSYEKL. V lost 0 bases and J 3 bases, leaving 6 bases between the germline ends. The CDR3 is CASSQEHSYEQYF. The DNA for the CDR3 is TGCGCCAGCAGCCAAGAGCACAGCTACGAGCAGTACTTC.

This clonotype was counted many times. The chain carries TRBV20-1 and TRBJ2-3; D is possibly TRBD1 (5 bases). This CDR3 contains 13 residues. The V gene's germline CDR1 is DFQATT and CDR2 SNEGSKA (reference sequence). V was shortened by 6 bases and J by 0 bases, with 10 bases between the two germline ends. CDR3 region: CSAARASTDTQYF. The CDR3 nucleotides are TGCAGTGCCGCCAGGGCCAGCACAGATACGCAGTATTTT.

As DNA, the CDR3 is TGCAGTGCAAGTTTGAGCTCCTACGAGCAGTACTTC. The encoded protein is CSASLSSYEQYF. V gene TRBV20-1 combines with J gene TRBJ2-7; no clear D. This CDR3 spans 12 amino acids. The germline V and J ends were trimmed by 6 bases and 0 bases, with 9 bases remaining between them. Per germline, CDR1 DFQATT and CDR2 SNEGSKA (reference sequence).

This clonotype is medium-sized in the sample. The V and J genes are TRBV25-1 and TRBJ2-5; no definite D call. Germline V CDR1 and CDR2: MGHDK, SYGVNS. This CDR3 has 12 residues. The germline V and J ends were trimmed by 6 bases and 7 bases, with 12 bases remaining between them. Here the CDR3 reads CASSLMYGTQYF. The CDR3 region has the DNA TGTGCCAGCAGCCTAATGTACGGGACCCAGTACTTC.